This T cell receptor (beta chain) was captured in a study of shared clonotypes between healthy human individuals. Study-level information: The donors, two women and a few men, were aged 18 to 49.

Profiled with immunoSEQ multiplex PCR; TCRdb holds only in-frame clones, not every one. The table has some 2.1 million clones, approximately 92% seen once; the top ten hold around 1.8%. Per the germline V gene, CDR1 is LNHNV and CDR2 is YYDKDF (reference sequence). Trimming stripped 0 bases from V and 4 bases from J, with 24 bases between. The length of the CDR3 is 19 residues. Naive CD8 cells lacked CD45RO and underwent positive selection for CCR7, leaving out terminally differentiated effector memory CD45RA+ cells. The chain combines TRBV15 with TRBJ2-5, with D perhaps matching TRBD2 (6 bases). The TCR sequence derives from a man between 18 and 29 years old in good health. Some clones in this sample may be carry-over from other donors' samples. Sequenced material: naive CD8+ T cells from PBMCs. CDR3 protein: CATSRDEEGVGDRGETQYF. The CDR3 DNA sequence: TGTGCCACCAGCAGAGATGAGGAGGGTGTAGGGGATCGGGGAGAGACCCAGTACTTC.